This TCR beta chain was sequenced in a study of cytomegalovirus exposure and HLA in healthy donors. The PCR used 60 Vbeta and 13 Jbeta primers. TCRdb's table, derived via immunoSEQ multiplex PCR, lists solely in-frame clones and lacks some. The ten most abundant clones cover approximately 4.2% of a sample with about 79,000 clones. Losses at the gene ends were 1 base for V and 5 bases for J; bases not matched to a gene: 5. This CDR3 contains 15 residues. Looked up from germline, CDR1 is LGHNA and CDR2 is YSLEER. The sample taken for sequencing was PBMCs. The TCR comes from a young man in good health and CMV-seronegative. V is TRBV4-3 and J is TRBJ2-7; 10 bases are a match to TRBD1. The CDR3 sequence is CASSQVGQGLHEQYF. CDR3 in DNA: TGCGCCAGCAGCCAAGTGGGACAGGGGTTACACGAGCAGTACTTC.